This T cell receptor beta chain was retrieved from a study of PD-1 blockade in mismatch repair-deficient tumors. About the study: All were previously treated, progressing patients with approximately 11 mismatch repair-deficient cancer types.

TCRdb keeps only in-frame clones here, not all; method: immunoSEQ multiplex PCR. Among roughly 70,000 clones listed, around 73% were seen once. Study-wide findings and caveats: Tumor-resident clones, often undetectable pretreatment in blood, expanded then contracted after pembrolizumab.

PCR or immunohistochemistry showed mismatch repair deficiency in every enrolled patient. TCRs were sequenced from a few patients responding to pembrolizumab. Comments on this clone: What it binds is not known.

This CDR3 contains 14 residues. Germline V gene data show CDR1 as SGHVS and CDR2 as FQNEAQ. V dropped 1 base and J dropped 7 bases, with 11 bases sitting between them. V gene TRBV7-8 combines with J gene TRBJ2-1; D is uncertain. The clonotype originates from an adult with mismatch repair-deficient cancer. The source was peripheral blood, collected 2 weeks after starting pembrolizumab. Here the CDR3 reads CASSLDGLENEQFF. The CDR3 nucleotides read TGTGCCAGCAGCTTAGACGGCCTAGAGAATGAGCAGTTCTTC. Full variable domain (outside the CDR3, taken from reference TRBV7-8 and TRBJ2-1): GAGVSQSPRYKVAKRGQDVALRCDPISGHVSLFWYQQALGQGPEFLTYFQNEAQLDKSGLPSDRFFAERPEGSVSTLKIQRTQQEDSAVYLCASSLDGLENEQFFGPGTRLTVL.